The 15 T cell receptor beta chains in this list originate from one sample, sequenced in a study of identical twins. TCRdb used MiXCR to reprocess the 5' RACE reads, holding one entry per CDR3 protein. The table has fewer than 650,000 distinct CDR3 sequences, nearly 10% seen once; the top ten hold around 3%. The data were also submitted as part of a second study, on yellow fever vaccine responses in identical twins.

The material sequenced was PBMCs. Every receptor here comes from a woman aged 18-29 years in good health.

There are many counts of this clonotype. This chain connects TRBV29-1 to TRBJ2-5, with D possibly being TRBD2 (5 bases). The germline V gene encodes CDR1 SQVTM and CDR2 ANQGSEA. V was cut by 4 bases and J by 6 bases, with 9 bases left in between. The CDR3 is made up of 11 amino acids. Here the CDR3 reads CSVAEEKTQYF. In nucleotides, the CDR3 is TGCAGCGTTGCGGAGGAGAAGACCCAGTACTTC.

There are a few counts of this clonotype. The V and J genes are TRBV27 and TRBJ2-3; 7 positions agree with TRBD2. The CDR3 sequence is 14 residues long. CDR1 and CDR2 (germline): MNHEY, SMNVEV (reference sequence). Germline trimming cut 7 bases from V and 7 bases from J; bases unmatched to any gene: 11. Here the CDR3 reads CASTRGGAMNTQYF. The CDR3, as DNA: TGTGCCAGCACCCGGGGAGGGGCGATGAATACGCAGTATTTT.

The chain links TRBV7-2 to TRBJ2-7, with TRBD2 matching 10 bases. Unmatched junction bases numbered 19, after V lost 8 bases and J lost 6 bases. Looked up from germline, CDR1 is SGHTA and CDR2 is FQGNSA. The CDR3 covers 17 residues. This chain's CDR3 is CASVGLAGAVTIGEQYF. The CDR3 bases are TGTGCCAGCGTGGGGCTAGCGGGAGCGGTCACGATAGGCGAGCAGTACTTC.

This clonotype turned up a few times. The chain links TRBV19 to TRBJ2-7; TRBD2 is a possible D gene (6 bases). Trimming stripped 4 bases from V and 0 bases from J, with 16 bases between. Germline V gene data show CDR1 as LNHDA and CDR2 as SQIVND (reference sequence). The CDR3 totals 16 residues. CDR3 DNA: TGTGCCAGTAGTACGACCGGGGGTCTCAGCTCCTACGAGCAGTACTTC. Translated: CASSTTGGLSSYEQYF.

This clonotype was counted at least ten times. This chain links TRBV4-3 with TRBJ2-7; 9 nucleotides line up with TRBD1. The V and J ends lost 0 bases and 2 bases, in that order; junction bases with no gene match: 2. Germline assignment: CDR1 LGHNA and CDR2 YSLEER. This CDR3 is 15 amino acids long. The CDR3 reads CASSQDGTGTYEQYF. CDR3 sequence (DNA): TGCGCCAGCAGCCAAGATGGGACAGGGACCTACGAGCAGTACTTC.

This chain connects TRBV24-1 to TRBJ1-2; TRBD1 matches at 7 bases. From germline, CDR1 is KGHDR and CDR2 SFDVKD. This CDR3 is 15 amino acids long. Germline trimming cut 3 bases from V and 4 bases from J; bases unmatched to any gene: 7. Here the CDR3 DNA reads TGTGCCACCAGTGATGCGGGACAGCCAATCTATGGCTACACCTTC. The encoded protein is CATSDAGQPIYGYTF.

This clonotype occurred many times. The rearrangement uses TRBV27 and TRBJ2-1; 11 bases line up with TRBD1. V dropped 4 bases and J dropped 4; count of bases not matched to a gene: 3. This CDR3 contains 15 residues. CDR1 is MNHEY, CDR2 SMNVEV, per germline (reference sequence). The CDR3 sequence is CASSSRDRGYNEQFF. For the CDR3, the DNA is TGTGCCAGCAGTTCCCGGGACAGGGGGTACAATGAGCAGTTCTTC.

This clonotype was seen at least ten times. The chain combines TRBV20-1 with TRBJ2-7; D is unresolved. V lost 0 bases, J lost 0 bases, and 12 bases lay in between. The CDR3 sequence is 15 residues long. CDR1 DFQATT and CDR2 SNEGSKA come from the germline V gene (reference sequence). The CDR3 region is CSARDVRTSSYEQYF. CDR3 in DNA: TGCAGTGCTAGAGATGTAAGGACCTCCTCCTACGAGCAGTACTTC.

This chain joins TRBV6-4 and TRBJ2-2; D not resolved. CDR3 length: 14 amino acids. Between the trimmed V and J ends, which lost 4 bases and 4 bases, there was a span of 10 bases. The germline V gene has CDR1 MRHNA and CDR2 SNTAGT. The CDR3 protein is CASSAWMSTGELFF. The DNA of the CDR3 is TGTGCCAGCAGTGCTTGGATGAGCACCGGGGAGCTGTTTTTT.

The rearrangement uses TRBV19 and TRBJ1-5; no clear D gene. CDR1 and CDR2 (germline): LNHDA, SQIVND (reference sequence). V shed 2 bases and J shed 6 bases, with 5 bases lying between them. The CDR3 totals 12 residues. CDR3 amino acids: CASSIMGQPQHF. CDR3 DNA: TGTGCCAGTAGTATAATGGGTCAGCCCCAGCATTTT.

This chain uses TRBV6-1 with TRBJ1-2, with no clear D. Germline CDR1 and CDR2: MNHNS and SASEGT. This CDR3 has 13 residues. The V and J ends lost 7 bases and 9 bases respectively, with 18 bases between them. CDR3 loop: CASTTGPFVSYTF. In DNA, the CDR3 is TGTGCCAGCACAACCGGACCTTTTGTAAGCTACACCTTC.

CDR3 residues: CASSQGRGANDYSTDTQYF. As DNA, the CDR3 is TGCGCCAGCAGCCAAGGTCGGGGGGCGAACGATTATAGCACAGATACGCAGTATTTT. J is TRBJ2-3 and V is TRBV4-1; tentative D call: TRBD2 (7 bases). This CDR3 spans 19 amino acids. V lost 1 base and J lost 0, with 20 bases in between. The V gene's germline CDR1 is MGHRA and CDR2 YSYEKL.

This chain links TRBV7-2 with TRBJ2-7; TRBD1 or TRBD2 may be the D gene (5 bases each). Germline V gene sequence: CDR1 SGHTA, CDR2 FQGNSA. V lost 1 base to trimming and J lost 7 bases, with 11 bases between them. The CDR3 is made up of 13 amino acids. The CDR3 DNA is TGTGCCAGCAGCTTAGAACTAGAGGGGGAGCAGTACTTC. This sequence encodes CASSLELEGEQYF.

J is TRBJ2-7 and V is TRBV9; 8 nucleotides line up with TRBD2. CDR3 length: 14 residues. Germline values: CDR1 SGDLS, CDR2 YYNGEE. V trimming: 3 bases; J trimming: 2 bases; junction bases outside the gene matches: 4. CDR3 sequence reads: CASSAREGPYEQYF. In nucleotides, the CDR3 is TGTGCCAGCAGCGCCCGGGAGGGTCCCTACGAGCAGTACTTC.

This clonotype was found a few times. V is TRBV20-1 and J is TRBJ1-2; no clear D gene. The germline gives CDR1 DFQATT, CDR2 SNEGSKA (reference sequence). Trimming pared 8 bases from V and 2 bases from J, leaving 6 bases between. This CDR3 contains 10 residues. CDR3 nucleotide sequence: TGCAGTACAGAGAACTATGGCTACACCTTC. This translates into CSTENYGYTF.